The sequence of this T cell receptor (beta chain) was determined in a study of CD8+CD57+ T cells in acquired aplastic anemia. Background on the study: Sorted CD4+ and CD8+ cells gave an average of about 3.4 ug of DNA. Healthy CD8+ samples averaged roughly 9.9 million reads. Study outcomes and limitations: Patients and controls shared some 30 CD8+ CDR3 sequences, highly expressed in patients. With respect to CD8+ Simpson's diversity, patients and controls did not differ significantly.

The CDR3 totals 14 residues. V lost 4 bases and J lost 8; bases outside the gene matches: 9. The germline gives CDR1 LNHDA, CDR2 SQIVND (reference sequence). Turning to this clonotype: Its matching antigen is unknown.

CDR3 and TCR beta VDJ profiling relied on a genomic DNA template. MiXCR, run by TCRdb on the reads, gives a single entry per CDR3 protein. Counted here are about 48,000 distinct CDR3 sequences, around 70% occurring once; the ten biggest clones make up 34%. The receptor was isolated from a human donor in good health, serving as a control. The sample taken for sequencing was sorted CD4+, CD8+, or CD8+CD57+ T cells (not recorded which) from PBMCs. The chain uses TRBV19 and TRBJ1-2; 8 bases match TRBD1. In nucleotides, the CDR3 is TGTGCCAGTAGTAAATCCGGGACAGGCAACGGCTACACCTTC. Encoded protein: CASSKSGTGNGYTF. The whole variable domain, filled in from reference TRBV19 and TRBJ1-2, reads DGGITQSPKYLFRKEGQNVTLSCEQNLNHDAMYWYRQDPGQGLRLIYYSQIVNDFQKGDIAEGYSVSREKKESFPLTVTSAQKNPTAFYLCASSKSGTGNGYTFGSGTRLTVV.